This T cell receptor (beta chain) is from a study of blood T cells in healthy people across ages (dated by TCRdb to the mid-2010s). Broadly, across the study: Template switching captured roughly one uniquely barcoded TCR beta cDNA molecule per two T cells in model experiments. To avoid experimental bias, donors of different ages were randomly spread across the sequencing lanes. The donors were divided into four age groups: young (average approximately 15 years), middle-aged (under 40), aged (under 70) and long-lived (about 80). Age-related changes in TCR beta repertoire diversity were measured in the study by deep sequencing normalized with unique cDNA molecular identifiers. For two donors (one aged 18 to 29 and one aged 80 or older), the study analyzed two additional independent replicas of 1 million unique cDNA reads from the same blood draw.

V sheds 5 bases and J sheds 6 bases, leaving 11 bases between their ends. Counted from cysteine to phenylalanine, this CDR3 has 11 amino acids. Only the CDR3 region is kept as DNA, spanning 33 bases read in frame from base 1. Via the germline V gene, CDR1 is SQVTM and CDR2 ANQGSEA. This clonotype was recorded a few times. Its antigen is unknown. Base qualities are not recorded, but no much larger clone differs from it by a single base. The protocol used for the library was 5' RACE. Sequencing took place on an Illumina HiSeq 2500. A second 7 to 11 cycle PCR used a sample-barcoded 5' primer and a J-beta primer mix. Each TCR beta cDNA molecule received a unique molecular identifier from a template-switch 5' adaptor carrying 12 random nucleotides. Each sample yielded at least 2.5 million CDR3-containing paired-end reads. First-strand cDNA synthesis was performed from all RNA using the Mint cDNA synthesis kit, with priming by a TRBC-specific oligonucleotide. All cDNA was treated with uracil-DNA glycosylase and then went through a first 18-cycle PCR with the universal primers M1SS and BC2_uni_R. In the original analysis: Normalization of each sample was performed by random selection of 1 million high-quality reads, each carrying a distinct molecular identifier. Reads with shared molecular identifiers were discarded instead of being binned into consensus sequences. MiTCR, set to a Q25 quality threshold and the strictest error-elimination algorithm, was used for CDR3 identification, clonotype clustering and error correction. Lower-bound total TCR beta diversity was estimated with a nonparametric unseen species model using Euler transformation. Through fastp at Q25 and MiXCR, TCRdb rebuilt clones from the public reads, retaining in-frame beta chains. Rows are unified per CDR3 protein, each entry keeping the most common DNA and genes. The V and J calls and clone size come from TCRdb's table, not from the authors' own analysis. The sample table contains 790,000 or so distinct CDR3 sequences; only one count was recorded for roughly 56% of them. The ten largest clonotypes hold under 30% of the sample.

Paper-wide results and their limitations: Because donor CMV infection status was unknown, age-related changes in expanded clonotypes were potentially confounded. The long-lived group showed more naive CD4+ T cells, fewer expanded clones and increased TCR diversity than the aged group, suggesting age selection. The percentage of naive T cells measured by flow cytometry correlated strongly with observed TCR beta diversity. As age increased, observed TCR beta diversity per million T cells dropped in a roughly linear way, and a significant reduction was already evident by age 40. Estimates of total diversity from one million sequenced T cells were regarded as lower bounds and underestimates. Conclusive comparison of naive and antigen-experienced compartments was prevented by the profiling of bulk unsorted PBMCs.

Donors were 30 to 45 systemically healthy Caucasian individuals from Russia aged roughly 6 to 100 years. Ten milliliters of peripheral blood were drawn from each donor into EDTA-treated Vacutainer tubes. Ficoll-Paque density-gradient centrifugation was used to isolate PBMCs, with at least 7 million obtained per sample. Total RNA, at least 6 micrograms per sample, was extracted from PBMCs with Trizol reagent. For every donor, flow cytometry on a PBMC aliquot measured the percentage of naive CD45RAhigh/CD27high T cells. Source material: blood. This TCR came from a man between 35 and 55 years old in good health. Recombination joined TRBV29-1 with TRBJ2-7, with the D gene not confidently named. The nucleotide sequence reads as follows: TGCAGCGTTAAATTGGGCGCCGAGCAGTACTTC. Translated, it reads CSVKLGAEQYF.